The 28 T cell receptor beta chains presented below share a single source sample, sequenced in a study of blood T cells in healthy people across ages. A second 7 to 11 cycle PCR used barcoded and J-beta primers. Each CDR3 protein gets one entry after TCRdb re-called the 5' RACE reads with MiXCR. Of fewer than 800,000 distinct CDR3 sequences detected, about 52% appear once; the ten largest clones hold about 32%. Sequenced: blood. Source of these receptors: a woman aged 55-70 years in good health.

The chain uses TRBV28 and TRBJ2-7; D is ambiguous. CDR1 is MDHEN and CDR2 is SYDVKM in the germline V gene. V was pared by 7 bases and J by 0 bases, with 10 bases between. This CDR3 comprises 13 residues. The CDR3 coding sequence is TGTGCCAGCACCGCGACCAGCTCCTACGAGCAGTACTTC. Translated, it gives CASTATSSYEQYF.

J is TRBJ2-5 and V is TRBV15; D gene ambiguous. Germline-derived CDR1 and CDR2 are LNHNV and YYDKDF (reference sequence). V lost 6 bases to trimming and J lost 5 bases, with 16 bases between them. This CDR3 spans 14 amino acids. CDR3 nucleotide sequence: TGTGCCACCAGTTTCCTGCTAGGGCGCGAGACCCAGTACTTC. Protein product: CATSFLLGRETQYF.

This chain links TRBV29-1 with TRBJ2-5, with D possibly matching TRBD1 (5 bases). Trimming cost V 6 bases and J 2 bases, with 16 bases left between them. Germline V gene lookup returns CDR1 SQVTM and CDR2 ANQGSEA. The CDR3 runs to 14 residues. The CDR3 sequence: CSVRETALQETQYF. In nucleotides, the CDR3 is TGCAGCGTCCGCGAGACAGCTTTACAAGAGACCCAGTACTTC.

The chain employs TRBV7-2 and TRBJ2-7, with 13 bases lining up with TRBD2. Germline CDR1 and CDR2: SGHTA and FQGNSA. The V segment lost 7 bases and the J segment 3 bases; nucleotides outside the gene matches: 6. This CDR3 spans 15 amino acids. Here the CDR3 reads CASTHRTSGSYEQYF. CDR3 in DNA: TGTGCCAGCACTCACCGGACTAGCGGGAGCTACGAGCAGTACTTC.

In regard to this clonotype: This may be a read error: a much more frequent sequence differs by one nucleotide. The DNA for the CDR3 is TGCAGCGTGGGAGCGGGAGGGCGTGTGAACGAGCAGTACTTC. It yields the protein CSVGAGGRVNEQYF. V gene TRBV29-1 combines with J gene TRBJ2-7; the match to TRBD2 covers 10 bases. Unmatched junction bases numbered 10, after V lost 6 bases and J lost 5 bases. The germline CDR1 and CDR2 sequences are SQVTM and ANQGSEA. The CDR3 covers 14 residues.

The chain joins TRBV27 to TRBJ1-1; D is unclear. The CDR3 runs 14 residues. From germline, CDR1 is MNHEY and CDR2 SMNVEV (reference sequence). V was clipped by 5 bases and J by 0 bases, with 10 bases between them. CDR3 bases: TGTGCCAGCAGTCGAAGGAGAATGAACACTGAAGCTTTCTTT. Translation gives CASSRRRMNTEAFF.

This clonotype was seen a few times. The rearrangement links TRBV27 to TRBJ2-5; tentative D call: TRBD2 (6 bases). Germline CDR1 is MNHEY and CDR2 is SMNVEV (reference sequence). V lost 0 bases and J 1 base, leaving 15 bases between the germline ends. The CDR3 extends over 17 amino acids. The CDR3 region is CASSLSPGGRFQETQYF. The CDR3 coding sequence is TGTGCCAGCAGTTTATCGCCTGGGGGGAGGTTCCAAGAGACCCAGTACTTC.

In its sample, this clonotype was seen a few times. The chain recombines TRBV5-1 with TRBJ2-6; D possibly matches TRBD1 or TRBD2 (5 bases each). Germline V gives CDR1 SGHRS, CDR2 YFSETQ. The germline V and J ends were trimmed by 0 bases and 0 bases, with 10 bases remaining between them. The CDR3 contains 17 residues. CDR3: CASSLGEGRSGANVLTF. The CDR3 bases are TGCGCCAGCAGCTTGGGAGAGGGACGCTCTGGGGCCAACGTCCTGACTTTC.

V usage is TRBV6-6 and J usage is TRBJ2-5; D is possibly TRBD2 (5 bases). Germline V gives CDR1 MNHNY, CDR2 SVGAGI (reference sequence). This CDR3 comprises 11 residues. V was cut by 6 bases and J by 11 bases, with 13 bases left in between. The CDR3 DNA sequence: TGTGCCAGCAGGGAATGGGAGCGGCAGTACTTC. Amino acid sequence: CASREWERQYF.

The chain couples TRBV7-9 to TRBJ2-7; 7 bases match TRBD2. Germline loops: CDR1 SEHNR, CDR2 FQNEAQ (reference sequence). The length of the CDR3 is 15 residues. With V trimmed by 5 bases and J by 2 bases, 9 bases remained unmatched. The CDR3 DNA reads TGTGCCAGCAGCAAAGGGAGGGGTAGCGCCTACGAGCAGTACTTC. It specifies CASSKGRGSAYEQYF.

The rearrangement uses TRBV7-9 and TRBJ2-1, with D perhaps being TRBD1 or TRBD2 (6 bases each). Trimming removed 4 bases from V and 3 bases from J, with 13 bases in between. CDR1 and CDR2 (germline): SEHNR, FQNEAQ (reference sequence). The CDR3 covers 15 residues. CDR3 loop: CASSSGAGVYNEQFF. DNA of the CDR3: TGTGCCAGCAGCTCGGGGGCAGGAGTCTACAATGAGCAGTTCTTC. Together with reference TRBV7-9 and TRBJ2-1, the CDR3 gives the full variable domain: DTGVSQNPRHKITKRGQNVTFRCDPISEHNRLYWYRQTLGQGPEFLTYFQNEAQLEKSRLLSDRFSAERPKGSFSTLEIQRTEQGDSAMYLCASSSGAGVYNEQFFGPGTRLTVL.

V is TRBV5-1 and J is TRBJ1-1; D might be TRBD1 (6 bases). Germline V CDR1 and CDR2: SGHRS, YFSETQ. The CDR3 spans 16 residues. V was trimmed by 4 bases and J by 1 base, leaving 17 bases between them. CDR3 protein: CASSLRQAETNTEAFF. The CDR3 coding sequence is TGCGCCAGCAGCCTCCGACAGGCGGAAACGAACACTGAAGCTTTCTTT.

The chain combines TRBV20-1 with TRBJ1-1; D is ambiguous. This CDR3 spans 14 amino acids. Germline V gene data show CDR1 as DFQATT and CDR2 as SNEGSKA (reference sequence). Deletions cut 4 bases from V and 0 bases from J, with 12 bases between. The CDR3 bases are TGCAGTGCTACAAGGACGGATCTGAACACTGAAGCTTTCTTT. Encoded protein: CSATRTDLNTEAFF.

This chain links TRBV7-3 with TRBJ2-5, with TRBD2 as a possible D gene (5 bases). CDR1 is SGHTA and CDR2 is FQGTGA in the germline V gene. The CDR3 spans 13 residues. V was cut by 5 bases and J by 5 bases, with 12 bases left in between. This CDR3 reads CASSRGTTETQYF. The CDR3 DNA reads as TGTGCCAGCAGCCGGGGAACTACGGAGACCCAGTACTTC.

The chain employs TRBV24-1 and TRBJ1-5; D gene uncertain. Germline V gene lookup returns CDR1 KGHDR and CDR2 SFDVKD. This CDR3 is 16 amino acids long. V dropped 2 bases and J dropped 2 bases, with 12 bases sitting between them. For the CDR3, the DNA is TGTGCCACCAGTGATTCGGCACCGGGTCGCAATCAGCCCCAGCATTTT. This codes for CATSDSAPGRNQPQHF.

There are a few counts of this clonotype. CDR3 sequence reads: CASLAGDQHEQFF. In DNA form, the CDR3 reads TGTGCCAGCCTGGCAGGGGATCAGCATGAGCAGTTCTTC. The rearrangement joins TRBV6-2 or TRBV6-3 to TRBJ2-1; D perhaps matches TRBD1 (6 bases). Trimming pared 8 bases from V and 8 bases from J, leaving 16 bases between. The V gene's germline CDR1 is MNHEY and CDR2 SVGEGT. This CDR3 has 13 amino acids.

The chain joins TRBV6-2 or TRBV6-3 to TRBJ1-5, with D uncertain. Per germline, CDR1 MNHEY and CDR2 SVGEGT. This CDR3 has 15 amino acids. Deletions cut 7 bases from V and 5 bases from J, with 18 bases between. The CDR3 sequence is CASKNGITQDQPQHF. The CDR3 coding sequence is TGTGCCAGCAAAAACGGCATAACCCAGGATCAGCCCCAGCATTTT.

This clonotype came up once. The chain combines TRBV7-2 with TRBJ2-2; 14 bases are a match to TRBD2. Germline values: CDR1 SGHTA, CDR2 FQGNSA. The junction had 14 bases not matched to a gene; V was cut back by 5 bases and J by 6 bases. The CDR3 extends over 19 amino acids. This CDR3 reads CASSREGRLAGGPPGELFF. Here the CDR3 DNA reads TGTGCCAGCAGCCGCGAAGGCAGACTAGCGGGAGGGCCCCCCGGGGAGCTGTTTTTT.

This clonotype was detected only a few times. The rearrangement joins TRBV29-1 to TRBJ2-1; the D is unclear. CDR3 length: 12 residues. Germline V CDR1 and CDR2: SQVTM, ANQGSEA. V was cut by 4 bases and J by 8 bases, with 12 bases left in between. CDR3 loop: CSVGIGLDEQFF. The DNA of the CDR3 is TGCAGCGTTGGGATAGGGCTCGATGAGCAGTTCTTC.

This clonotype was observed a handful of times. The rearrangement uses TRBV5-4 and TRBJ2-3; possibly TRBD1 for D (6 bases). V shed 1 base and J shed 5 bases, with 17 bases lying between them. CDR3 length: 16 amino acids. The V gene's germline CDR1 is SGHNT and CDR2 YYREEE (reference sequence). As DNA, the CDR3 is TGTGCCAGCAGCTTGAAACAGGGAAGTGCGAGAGATACGCAGTATTTT. Translated, it gives CASSLKQGSARDTQYF.

The V gene is TRBV20-1, the J gene TRBJ2-7; 9 bases align to TRBD1. The CDR3 sequence is 13 residues long. V lost 5 bases to trimming and J lost 0 bases; unmatched junction nucleotides: 2. Germline V gene data show CDR1 as DFQATT and CDR2 as SNEGSKA (reference sequence). CDR3 sequence (DNA): TGCAGTGCTTGGGACAGGGCCTCCTACGAGCAGTACTTC. Protein sequence: CSAWDRASYEQYF.

This chain uses TRBV7-2 with TRBJ2-1; D is unclear. V was clipped by 1 base and J by 4 bases, with 8 bases between them. The CDR3 extends over 14 amino acids. Germline V CDR1 and CDR2: SGHTA, FQGNSA. DNA for the CDR3: TGTGCCAGCAGCTTAGATCACGGGTACAATGAGCAGTTCTTC. Encoded protein: CASSLDHGYNEQFF.

The chain links TRBV6-1 to TRBJ2-3; D might be TRBD1 (6 bases). The CDR3 runs to 12 residues. Trimming stripped 7 bases from V and 3 bases from J, with 8 bases between. Per the germline V gene, CDR1 is MNHNS and CDR2 is SASEGT. The CDR3 reads CASTGQTDTQYF. The CDR3 DNA reads as TGTGCCAGCACCGGACAGACAGATACGCAGTATTTT.

This clonotype was seen a handful of times. V is TRBV4-2 and J is TRBJ2-5; unclear D gene. The CDR3 has 14 amino acids. Between the trimmed V and J ends, which lost 1 base and 0 bases, there was a span of 6 bases. Germline CDR1 reads LGHNA; CDR2 reads YNFKEQ. The CDR3 reads CASSQVSDQETQYF. DNA for the CDR3: TGTGCCAGCAGCCAAGTGTCCGACCAAGAGACCCAGTACTTC.

J is TRBJ2-7 and V is TRBV28; D ambiguous. V was cut by 8 bases and J by 7 bases, with 15 bases left in between. Germline CDR1 MDHEN, CDR2 SYDVKM. The CDR3 runs 12 residues. The DNA for the CDR3 is TGTGCCAGCGGATTTTTTCTGGGGGAGCAGTACTTC. Protein: CASGFFLGEQYF. The complete variable domain, with remaining parts taken from reference TRBV28 and TRBJ2-7, reads DVKVTQSSRYLVKRTGEKVFLECVQDMDHENMFWYRQDPGLGLRLIYFSYDVKMKEKGDIPEGYSVSREKKERFSLILESASTNQTSMYLCASGFFLGEQYFGPGTRLTVT.

The table lists this clonotype with a few counts. At one of its ends the junction is not consistent with the germline gene, which may arise from a read error. The chain recombines TRBV7-2 with TRBJ2-1; no definite D call. CDR3 length: 15 residues. The germline CDR1 and CDR2 sequences are SGHTA and FQGNSA. As DNA, the CDR3 is TGTGCCAGCAGCTTAGGGTCGTTGGGGAACAATGAGCAGTTCTTT. Its translation: CASSLGSLGNNEQFF.

This clonotype has just a few counts. DNA of the CDR3: TGTGCCAGCAGTTCTTCAGACTTCTACGAGCAGTACTTC. As protein: CASSSSDFYEQYF. V is TRBV6-5 and J is TRBJ2-7; no firm D call. Germline CDR1 is MNHEY and CDR2 is SVGAGI. V was clipped by 4 bases and J by 3 bases, with 10 bases between them. The CDR3 length is 13 residues.

This clonotype has more than one count but fewer than ten. The chain links TRBV12-3 or TRBV12-4 to TRBJ1-2, with TRBD1 as a possible D gene (5 bases). V lost 5 bases and J lost 2, with 9 bases in between. This CDR3 has 13 residues. CDR3 residues: CASSVKGNYGYTF. The CDR3 nucleotides read TGTGCCAGCAGTGTCAAGGGGAACTATGGCTACACCTTC.